The 19 T cell receptor beta chains in this list originate from one sample, sequenced in a study of Graves' ophthalmopathy and Graves' hyperthyroidism. The authors amplified TCR beta CDR3 regions from RNA transcripts. RT-PCR in the first round used HTBI primers; a second-round multiplex PCR followed. A single record per CDR3 protein comes from TCRdb applying MiXCR to the multiplex PCR reads. The table lists 450,000 to 600,000 distinct CDR3 sequences, roughly 39% of them singletons. Specimen: peripheral blood or thyroid tissue (not recorded which). The receptors originated from an adult man with Graves' hyperthyroidism.

This clonotype has a handful of counts. For the CDR3, the DNA is TGCGCCAGCAGCCTGGCAGGGGAGGGTCAGCCCCAGCATTTT. Translated, it gives CASSLAGEGQPQHF. This chain links TRBV5-1 with TRBJ1-5, with a possible D match to TRBD1 (6 bases). The CDR3 length is 14 residues. Germline V lookup: CDR1 SGHRS, CDR2 YFSETQ. V lost 4 bases to trimming and J lost 6 bases, with 14 bases between them. Drawing the rest from reference TRBV5-1 and TRBJ1-5, the complete variable domain is KAGVTQTPRYLIKTRGQQVTLSCSPISGHRSVSWYQQTPGQGLQFLFEYFSETQRNKGNFPGRFSGRQFSNSRSEMNVSTLELGDSALYLCASSLAGEGQPQHFGDGTRLSIL.

The table lists this clonotype with many counts. The chain carries TRBV7-6 and TRBJ2-2; 11 bases are a match to TRBD1. From germline, CDR1 is SGHVS and CDR2 FNYEAQ. The CDR3 consists of 17 residues. The J segment lost 4 bases and the V segment lost 5 bases, leaving 9 bases of the junction unmatched. DNA of the CDR3: TGTGCCAGCAGCCCGACGGGGACAGGGGGTCTCACCGGGGAGCTGTTTTTT. Protein: CASSPTGTGGLTGELFF.

V gene TRBV7-2 combines with J gene TRBJ2-7; 7 bases map to TRBD2. The DNA matches TRBJ2-1 better at its end, which makes the J call doubtful. The CDR3 runs to 16 residues. From germline, CDR1 is SGHTA and CDR2 FQGNSA. CDR3: CASSLGLAPPYNEQFF. Written as DNA, the CDR3 is TGTGCCAGCAGCTTAGGACTAGCCCCACCCTACAATGAGCAGTTCTTC.

The chain employs TRBV2 and TRBJ2-5; D not certain. V lost 5 bases to trimming and J lost 4 bases, with 14 bases between them. The CDR3 runs to 14 residues. CDR1 is SNHLY, CDR2 FYNNEI, per germline. The CDR3, as DNA: TGTGCCAGCAGTTACTCCCCAGGTTTAGAGACCCAGTACTTC. Protein sequence: CASSYSPGLETQYF.

The table lists this clonotype with a few counts. The chain carries TRBV25-1 and TRBJ2-7; D might be TRBD1 (5 bases). This CDR3 region has 17 residues. Germline V CDR1 and CDR2: MGHDK, SYGVNS. V shed 6 bases and J shed 1 base, with 22 bases lying between them. The CDR3, as DNA: TGTGCCAGCAGCTCCCCTTCTCTGGCAGGGAAGTCCTACGAGCAGTACTTC. Amino acids: CASSSPSLAGKSYEQYF.

This rearrangement joins TRBV29-1 to TRBJ1-6, with 8 bases lining up with TRBD1. The CDR3 is 14 residues long. V shed 8 bases, J shed 7 bases, and the junction held 10 bases outside the gene matches. Germline V gene data show CDR1 as SQVTM and CDR2 as ANQGSEA. As DNA, the CDR3 is TGCAGCAGTCCTAGGACAGGGACAAATTCACCCCTCCACTTT. This gives the protein CSSPRTGTNSPLHF.

The table lists this clonotype with many counts. The rearrangement links TRBV7-6 to TRBJ2-2; TRBD2 aligns across 8 bases. CDR3 length equals 16 residues. V trimming: 5 bases; J trimming: 4 bases; junction bases outside the gene matches: 9. Germline-derived CDR1 and CDR2 are SGHVS and FNYEAQ. The CDR3 nucleotides read TGTGCCAGCAGCCCCCTTGCGGGAGGCGCCACCGGGGAGCTGTTTTTT. It yields the protein CASSPLAGGATGELFF.

This CDR3 reads CASSVITSGYRTDTQYF. CDR3 nucleotides: TGTGCCAGCAGCGTGATTACTAGCGGGTATCGCACAGATACGCAGTATTTT. This sequence joins TRBV2 and TRBJ2-3, with 9 nucleotides matching TRBD2. This CDR3 is 17 amino acids long. Trimming at V came to 6 bases and at J to 1 base, leaving 11 bases not matched to a gene. Germline V gives CDR1 SNHLY, CDR2 FYNNEI.

This clonotype was seen at least ten times. This chain connects TRBV12-3 or TRBV12-4 to TRBJ2-5; D gene ambiguous. The CDR3 totals 12 residues. The V gene lost 8 bases and the J gene lost 5 bases, with 12 bases spanning the gap. CDR3: CASSQNEETQYF. DNA of the CDR3: TGTGCCAGCTCACAGAATGAGGAGACCCAGTACTTC.

A note on this clonotype: The conserved final phenylalanine or tryptophan is absent from the CDR3, which likely points to a read error. The chain combines TRBV4-1 with TRBJ1-2, with TRBD1 matching 10 bases. Germline trimming cut 6 bases from V and 1 base from J; bases unmatched to any gene: 2. CDR3 length: 14 amino acids. CDR1 MGHRA and CDR2 YSYEKL come from the germline V gene. In DNA form, the CDR3 reads TGCGCCAGCAGGGGGACAGGGGATAACTATGGCTACACCTCC. This gives the protein CASRGTGDNYGYTS.

Ten or more counts support this clonotype. V usage is TRBV24-1 and J usage is TRBJ2-5; 10 positions agree with TRBD1. The J segment lost 4 bases and the V segment lost 3 bases, leaving 4 bases of the junction unmatched. The CDR3 has 15 amino acids. Germline CDR1 KGHDR, CDR2 SFDVKD. Here the CDR3 reads CATSDADRGGETQYF. In DNA form, the CDR3 reads TGTGCCACCAGTGATGCGGACAGGGGGGGAGAGACCCAGTACTTC.

The gene calls are TRBV20-1 and TRBJ1-6, with 7 bases aligning to TRBD1. This CDR3 region has 13 residues. The V segment lost 2 bases and the J segment 9 bases; nucleotides outside the gene matches: 4. Germline V gene lookup returns CDR1 DFQATT and CDR2 SNEGSKA (reference sequence). The CDR3 region is CSARIQGGSPLHF. The CDR3 nucleotides read TGCAGTGCTAGAATCCAGGGGGGTTCACCCCTCCACTTT.

The gene calls are TRBV19 and TRBJ2-7, with D unclear. The CDR3 extends over 13 amino acids. The germline V and J ends were trimmed by 2 bases and 5 bases, with 10 bases remaining between them. Germline CDR1 LNHDA, CDR2 SQIVND (reference sequence). The CDR3 nucleotides are TGTGCCAGTAGTATATCGGGTCGGGACGAGCAGTACTTC. Translating it yields CASSISGRDEQYF.

This clonotype was picked up many times. This chain connects TRBV4-2 to TRBJ1-2; 8 bases align to TRBD1. Germline-derived CDR1 and CDR2 are LGHNA and YNFKEQ. The CDR3 extends over 18 amino acids. Germline trimming cut 4 bases from V and 0 bases from J; bases unmatched to any gene: 13. The CDR3 protein is CASSRSLRDRLSNYGYTF. The CDR3 DNA reads as TGTGCCAGCAGCCGCTCGCTCCGGGACAGGCTATCTAACTATGGCTACACCTTC.

The count of this clonotype is one. The conserved final phenylalanine or tryptophan is absent from the CDR3, which likely points to a read error. This chain connects TRBV2 to TRBJ2-5; D could derive from TRBD1 or TRBD2 (5 bases each). The CDR3 runs to 15 residues. From germline, CDR1 is SNHLY and CDR2 FYNNEI. The CDR3 DNA is TGTGCCAGCAGCTACACCGGGACCATTCGAGAGGCCCAGTACATC. It codes for CASSYTGTIREAQYI.

The chain couples TRBV20-1 to TRBJ2-3, with D hard to call. V gave up 4 bases and J gave up 4 bases, with 12 bases separating them. The CDR3 loop spans 13 amino acids. Germline-derived CDR1 and CDR2 are DFQATT and SNEGSKA (reference sequence). The CDR3 DNA is TGCAGTGCTATCTCGCTAGTTGCAGATACGCAGTATTTT. Residues: CSAISLVADTQYF.

Concerning this clonotype: This sequence may be a read error, since a much larger clone differs from it by one base. The chain employs TRBV19 and TRBJ1-4; maybe TRBD1 (5 bases). Between the trimmed V and J ends, which lost 5 bases and 13 bases, there was a span of 23 bases. Germline CDR1 and CDR2: LNHDA and SQIVND (reference sequence). The CDR3 is 15 amino acids. The CDR3 coding sequence is TGTGCCAGTAGTTATGCCGGGACCGTGTCTCCAACACTGTTTTTT. Protein product: CASSYAGTVSPTLFF.

Of note for this clonotype: This may come from a read error, since a much larger clone is one base off. The chain combines TRBV19 with TRBJ1-4; D not resolved. Germline V CDR1 and CDR2: LNHDA, SQIVND (reference sequence). The CDR3 runs to 15 residues. In nucleotides, the CDR3 is TGTGCCGGTAGTATAGTGGGCCAAGGCAATGAAAAACTGTTTTTT. The encoded protein is CAGSIVGQGNEKLFF.

This clonotype was counted a few times. This sequence joins TRBV29-1 and TRBJ2-7; D gene unclear. The germline V and J ends were trimmed by 8 bases and 0 bases, with 20 bases remaining between them. CDR3 length: 15 amino acids. Germline lookup yields CDR1 SQVTM and CDR2 ANQGSEA. The CDR3 reads CSSESGQTHSYEQYF. CDR3 sequence (DNA): TGCAGCAGTGAGTCCGGGCAAACCCACTCCTACGAGCAGTACTTC.